In this sample, the clone carrying this T cell receptor beta chain turned up once. What it recognizes is unknown. V lost 0 bases to trimming and J lost 5 bases, with 9 bases between them. The CDR3 is 15 residues long. CDR1 is SGDLS and CDR2 is YYNGEE in the germline V gene. The data derive from a study of cytomegalovirus exposure and HLA in healthy donors. The study, taken as a whole, reports: Rarity characterized most TCR sequences, yet some public TCRs appeared in many donors. Reports indicated that the classifier achieved high specificity and sensitivity in diagnosing cytomegalovirus status. First-cohort TCR clusters tended to co-occur in the roughly 130 validation repertoires, a later analysis found.

The data were produced by immunoSEQ multiplex PCR, yet TCRdb's version contains in-frame clones alone and is incomplete. The sample includes about 150,000 clones, roughly 90% of them seen just once. The receptor's source is a man in his late teens or twenties in good health and CMV-seropositive. The rearrangement links TRBV9 to TRBJ1-6; D uncertain. The material sequenced was PBMCs. CDR3 in DNA: TGTGCCAGCAGCGTAGCCGGGTTTGATAATTCACCCCTCCACTTT. Residues: CASSVAGFDNSPLHF.